What follows are 32 T cell receptor beta chains derived from one specimen sequenced in a study of T cells in narcolepsy (dated by TCRdb to 2016 to 2019). Library preparation used the immunoSEQ multiplex PCR assay. In TCRdb, the immuneACCESS table is reduced to in-frame sequences with V and J assigned. These tables do not hold every clone; where another copy was compared, an unresolved V gene accounts for under half, and the others remain unexplained. Here the sample has approximately 25,000 clones; roughly four fifths occur a single time. The ten top clones hold about 1.3% of the sample. The sample comprised CD45RA- memory CD4+ T cells from PBMCs. This specimen's cell subset or site label, per the study, means: memory T cells sorted ex vivo from peripheral blood. These receptors were collected from a human donor with narcolepsy.

This chain uses TRBV6-5 with TRBJ1-1, with D uncertain. Germline V gene data show CDR1 as MNHEY and CDR2 as SVGAGI. This CDR3 comprises 14 residues. The V gene lost 5 bases and the J gene lost 8 bases, with 18 bases spanning the gap. The CDR3 reads CASSAPRTRGEAFF. DNA for the CDR3: TGTGCCAGCAGTGCCCCCCGGACCCGGGGAGAAGCTTTCTTT.

This clone was seen only a few times. J is TRBJ2-7 and V is TRBV5-1; D unresolved. V lost 0 bases and J 5 bases, leaving 12 bases between the germline ends. The CDR3 spans 14 residues. Germline lookup yields CDR1 SGHRS and CDR2 YFSETQ. The CDR3 coding sequence is TGCGCCAGCAGCTTGGCCCAGATTTATCACGAGCAGTACTTC. Amino acid sequence: CASSLAQIYHEQYF.

This clone was detected only a few times. The V gene is TRBV10-3, the J gene TRBJ1-5; no clear D. The CDR3 has 14 amino acids. Germline-derived CDR1 and CDR2 are ENHRY and SYGVKD. V gave up 2 bases and J gave up 5 bases, with 10 bases separating them. The CDR3 DNA follows: TGTGCCATCAGTGAGGGGTCAGCTGATCAGCCCCAGCATTTT. Translated, it gives CAISEGSADQPQHF.

CDR3 coding DNA: TGTGCCAGCACTCTAGACAGGGACTACGAGCAGTACTTC. Encoded protein: CASTLDRDYEQYF. V is TRBV2 and J is TRBJ2-7; TRBD1 agrees at 7 bases. Trimming removed 7 bases from V and 3 bases from J; junction bases left unmatched: 6. The CDR3 runs 13 residues. CDR1 and CDR2 (germline): SNHLY, FYNNEI.

V usage is TRBV6-5 and J usage is TRBJ2-7; 10 bases fit TRBD2. Germline V CDR1 and CDR2: MNHEY, SVGAGI. J was trimmed by 6 bases and V by 3 bases; bases with no gene match: 8. The CDR3 contains 15 residues. CDR3 sequence reads: CASSYALAGVPEQYF. The CDR3 DNA is TGTGCCAGCAGTTATGCGCTAGCGGGAGTCCCCGAGCAGTACTTC.

The gene calls are TRBV6-1 and TRBJ2-5; the D is unclear. The V end lost 1 base, the J end lost 4 bases, and 22 bases lay between the germline ends. The CDR3 has 18 amino acids. Looked up from germline, CDR1 is MNHNS and CDR2 is SASEGT. The CDR3 spells CASSEVPSSFSGRETQYF. CDR3 DNA: TGTGCCAGCAGTGAAGTCCCGAGTAGCTTCAGTGGCCGAGAGACCCAGTACTTC.

The count of this clone is one. The rearrangement links TRBV28 to TRBJ2-7; D gene uncertain. Germline V gene sequence: CDR1 MDHEN, CDR2 SYDVKM. The CDR3 runs 13 residues. Trimming took off 4 bases at V and 1 base at J, with 8 bases between the two ends. CDR3 sequence reads: CASSYLSSYEQYF. CDR3 DNA: TGTGCCAGCAGTTACCTATCATCCTACGAGCAGTACTTC.

The CDR3 region is CAIRDNYEQYF. CDR3 sequence (DNA): TGTGCCATCCGGGACAACTACGAGCAGTACTTC. The chain couples TRBV6-1 to TRBJ2-7, with D maybe TRBD1 (6 bases). The CDR3 is 11 residues long. Germline V gene sequence: CDR1 MNHNS, CDR2 SASEGT. V was pared by 10 bases and J by 3 bases, with 10 bases between.

The chain combines TRBV11-2 with TRBJ1-1, with D possibly TRBD1 on 6 matching bases. V was pared by 8 bases and J by 7 bases, with 11 bases between. The CDR3 is 11 amino acids. CDR1 and CDR2 from the germline V gene are SGHAT and FQNNGV. The chain's CDR3 is CASLAGVEAFF. As DNA, the CDR3 is TGTGCCAGCCTAGCAGGGGTTGAAGCTTTCTTT.

The table lists this clone with a count of one. Relative to the germline gene, one junction end is altered; a read error may explain this. The same CDR3 can be traced to other DNA sequences in this sample. The rearrangement links TRBV9 to TRBJ2-3; a weak D match, TRBD1 (5 bases). Germline values: CDR1 SGDLS, CDR2 YYNGEE. CDR3 length equals 14 residues. CDR3 sequence reads: CASSKRQNTDTQYF. The CDR3 nucleotides read TGCGCCAGCAGCAAAAGACAGAACACAGATACGCAGTATTTT.

Remarks on this clone: Other DNA sequences in this specimen translate into the identical CDR3. The V call is TRBV6-5, the J call TRBJ2-2; no definite D call. The V end lost 6 bases, the J end lost 1 base, and 3 bases lay between the germline ends. The CDR3 spans 12 residues. Germline CDR1 MNHEY, CDR2 SVGAGI. CDR3 amino acids: CASSWNTGELFF. For the CDR3, the DNA is TGTGCCAGCAGCTGGAACACCGGGGAGCTGTTTTTT.

The chain joins TRBV10-1 to TRBJ2-7; the D gene could be TRBD1 or TRBD2 (5 bases each). The length of the CDR3 is 19 residues. Trimming stripped 2 bases from V and 2 bases from J, with 25 bases between. The germline V gene encodes CDR1 WNHNN and CDR2 SYGVQD (reference sequence). The CDR3 is CASSEPRGPATVLPYEQYF. The CDR3 coding sequence is TGCGCCAGCAGTGAGCCACGGGGTCCCGCGACAGTGCTGCCCTACGAGCAGTACTTC.

The DNA of the CDR3 is TGTGCCAGCAGAAGGGGGTACGGGCAGTATTTT. Translating it yields CASRRGYGQYF. V is TRBV2 and J is TRBJ2-3, with D perhaps TRBD1 (6 bases). V dropped 6 bases and J dropped 11 bases, with 12 bases sitting between them. Germline values: CDR1 SNHLY, CDR2 FYNNEI. The CDR3 runs to 11 residues.

This chain links TRBV18 with TRBJ1-2; a weak D match, TRBD1 (6 bases). Trimming cost V 3 bases and J 8 bases, with 16 bases left between them. The CDR3 consists of 14 residues. CDR1 KGHSH and CDR2 LQKENI come from the germline V gene. As DNA, the CDR3 is TGTGCCAGCTCACCGCAAAAACAGGGCGGGGGCTACACCTTC. Residues: CASSPQKQGGGYTF.

The rearrangement uses TRBV28 and TRBJ1-4, with TRBD1 identical over 8 bases. The CDR3 length is 15 residues. The germline V gene has CDR1 MDHEN and CDR2 SYDVKM. Trimming cost V 10 bases and J 3 bases; bases outside gene matches: 10. As DNA, the CDR3 is TGTGCCACCCGGACAGGGAAGAGGTCTAATGAAAAACTGTTTTTT. This encodes CATRTGKRSNEKLFF.

This chain connects TRBV6-5 to TRBJ1-1; no clear D. The CDR3 has 13 amino acids. The germline V and J ends were trimmed by 10 bases and 1 base, with 13 bases remaining between them. Germline values: CDR1 MNHEY, CDR2 SVGAGI. The CDR3 DNA follows: TGTGCCACCCTACTCCGGGGGAACACTGAAGCTTTCTTT. It encodes CATLLRGNTEAFF.

V usage is TRBV5-5 and J usage is TRBJ2-1; 11 bases map to TRBD2. Germline V gene sequence: CDR1 SGHKS, CDR2 YYEKEE (reference sequence). This CDR3 is built from 15 residues. The J segment lost 8 bases and the V segment lost 4 bases, leaving 8 bases of the junction unmatched. CDR3 DNA: TGTGCCAGCAGCGTACTAGCGGGAGTTGGGGATGAGCAGTTCTTC. Translating it yields CASSVLAGVGDEQFF.

This chain links TRBV5-1 with TRBJ2-7, with D maybe TRBD2 (5 bases). Trimming shortened V by 4 bases and J by 0 bases, and 14 bases separated the two germline ends. This CDR3 spans 15 amino acids. Germline loops: CDR1 SGHRS, CDR2 YFSETQ. The CDR3 protein is CASSEIRRSSYEQYF. Written as DNA, the CDR3 is TGCGCCAGCAGCGAAATACGGAGGTCCTCCTACGAGCAGTACTTC.

The chain has TRBV4-3 and TRBJ1-2, with D hard to call. There are 15 residues in the CDR3. The germline V gene encodes CDR1 LGHNA and CDR2 YSLEER. Trimming took 2 bases from V and 0 from J, leaving 10 bases between them. Here the CDR3 reads CASSQSRATNYGYTF. The CDR3 DNA sequence: TGCGCCAGCAGCCAATCCCGGGCTACTAACTATGGCTACACCTTC.

The CDR3 DNA reads as TGTGCCAGCATCTCCCGAGGGCAGATGAACACTGAAGCTTTCTTT. Its protein is CASISRGQMNTEAFF. This chain connects TRBV7-2 to TRBJ1-1; D remains unclear. CDR1 is SGHTA and CDR2 is FQGNSA in the germline V gene. There are 15 residues in the CDR3. Trimming removed 7 bases from V and 0 bases from J, with 15 bases in between.

The chain employs TRBV7-8 and TRBJ2-3; 7 positions match TRBD2. The CDR3 is 16 residues long. Germline lookup yields CDR1 SGHVS and CDR2 FQNEAQ. The J segment lost 2 bases and the V segment lost 7 bases, leaving 12 bases of the junction unmatched. CDR3 protein: CASTHRVAGSTDTQYF. As DNA, the CDR3 is TGTGCCAGCACCCATCGGGTAGCGGGTTCCACAGATACGCAGTATTTT.

The chain links TRBV5-1 to TRBJ2-3, with TRBD2 matching 8 bases. CDR3 size: 15 residues. With 3 bases clipped from V and 2 bases from J, the junction kept 5 bases outside the gene matches. From germline, CDR1 is SGHRS and CDR2 YFSETQ. The chain's CDR3 is CASSYSGIDTDTQYF. The CDR3 nucleotides are TGCGCCAGCAGCTATAGCGGGATAGACACAGATACGCAGTATTTT.

V is TRBV7-6 and J is TRBJ1-2; D gene unclear. Germline CDR1 reads SGHVS; CDR2 reads FNYEAQ. V dropped 1 base and J dropped 7 bases, with 10 bases sitting between them. CDR3 size: 13 residues. As DNA, the CDR3 is TGTGCCAGCAGCTTAGTCAAAGAATCTGGCTACACCTTC. This gives the protein CASSLVKESGYTF. The full variable domain, completed using reference TRBV7-6 and TRBJ1-2, is GAGVSQSPRYKVTKRGQDVALRCDPISGHVSLYWYRQALGQGPEFLTYFNYEAQQDKSGLPNDRFSAERPEGSISTLTIQRTEQRDSAMYRCASSLVKESGYTFGSGTRLTVV.

The CDR3 DNA follows: TGTGCCAGTAGTACCGGACAGGGGGCAACCTACGAGCAGTACTTC. Protein sequence: CASSTGQGATYEQYF. The V and J genes are TRBV19 and TRBJ2-7, with 11 bases aligning to TRBD1. Germline CDR1 LNHDA, CDR2 SQIVND (reference sequence). The length of the CDR3 is 15 residues. Unmatched junction bases numbered 4, after V lost 4 bases and J lost 2 bases.

The chain has TRBV7-2 and TRBJ2-7, with TRBD1 identical over 7 bases. CDR3 length equals 15 residues. Trimming cost V 5 bases and J 2 bases; bases outside gene matches: 9. The germline gives CDR1 SGHTA, CDR2 FQGNSA. The CDR3 DNA follows: TGTGCCAGCAGCCTATTGTACGGGACAGCCTACGAGCAGTACTTC. The encoded protein is CASSLLYGTAYEQYF. The full variable domain, in which reference TRBV7-2 and TRBJ2-7 provide the parts outside the CDR3, is GAGVSQSPSNKVTEKGKDVELRCDPISGHTALYWYRQSLGQGLEFLIYFQGNSAPDKSGLPSDRFSAERTGGSVSTLTIQRTQQEDSAVYLCASSLLYGTAYEQYFGPGTRLTVT.

In DNA, the CDR3 is TGTGCCAGCTCACCTCCACAACAGACCCGTGCGTCCCTCCACTTT. Translating gives CASSPPQQTRASLHF. The rearrangement uses TRBV18 and TRBJ1-6; no definite D call. There are 15 residues in the CDR3. Deletions cut 3 bases from V and 14 bases from J, with 20 bases between. CDR1 KGHSH and CDR2 LQKENI come from the germline V gene.

DNA for the CDR3: TGTGCCAGTAGCAATTTGGGTTGGTCCAGGGATGGCTATGGCTACACCTTC. This gives the protein CASSNLGWSRDGYGYTF. The rearrangement joins TRBV19 to TRBJ1-2, with D possibly being TRBD1 (5 bases). The germline V and J ends were trimmed by 6 bases and 4 bases, with 24 bases remaining between them. Germline-derived CDR1 and CDR2 are LNHDA and SQIVND (reference sequence). The CDR3 covers 17 residues. The whole variable domain, filled in from reference TRBV19 and TRBJ1-2, reads DGGITQSPKYLFRKEGQNVTLSCEQNLNHDAMYWYRQDPGQGLRLIYYSQIVNDFQKGDIAEGYSVSREKKESFPLTVTSAQKNPTAFYLCASSNLGWSRDGYGYTFGSGTRLTVV.

The chain joins TRBV28 to TRBJ2-1, with 9 nucleotides matching TRBD2. After removal of 5 bases from V and 10 bases from J, the junction contained 18 bases not matched to a gene. The CDR3 is made up of 17 amino acids. Germline-derived CDR1 and CDR2 are MDHEN and SYDVKM. CDR3 amino acids: CASSPRLLAGLVGEQFF. CDR3 nucleotides: TGTGCCAGCAGTCCTAGATTACTAGCGGGCCTAGTAGGGGAGCAGTTCTTC.

The chain carries TRBV9 and TRBJ2-7, with D maybe TRBD2 (6 bases). Trimming removed 3 bases from V and 0 bases from J, with 13 bases in between. The CDR3 runs to 15 residues. CDR1 and CDR2 from the germline V gene are SGDLS and YYNGEE. CDR3 sequence reads: CASSASASSSYEQYF. DNA of the CDR3: TGTGCCAGCAGCGCTAGCGCGTCATCCTCCTACGAGCAGTACTTC.

CDR3 nucleotide sequence: TGTGCCAGCAGTTTGTCACTAGCGGCTAGCACAGATACGCAGTATTTT. Its protein product is CASSLSLAASTDTQYF. The chain carries TRBV6-6 and TRBJ2-3; 8 bases align to TRBD2. The CDR3 length is 16 residues. The germline V gene has CDR1 MNHNY and CDR2 SVGAGI (reference sequence). Germline trimming cut 4 bases from V and 0 bases from J; bases unmatched to any gene: 6.

This rearrangement joins TRBV9 to TRBJ2-7; D call uncertain. CDR3 length: 14 residues. V was shortened by 0 bases and J by 6 bases, with 13 bases between the two germline ends. Looked up from germline, CDR1 is SGDLS and CDR2 is YYNGEE. CDR3 amino acids: CASSVAPDRGEQYF. The DNA for the CDR3 is TGTGCCAGCAGCGTAGCTCCGGATAGAGGCGAGCAGTACTTC.

The chain uses TRBV7-2 and TRBJ2-4, with D unclear. The germline CDR1 and CDR2 sequences are SGHTA and FQGNSA. Trimming shortened V by 5 bases and J by 8 bases, and 16 bases separated the two germline ends. This CDR3 is 14 amino acids long. CDR3 sequence: CASSPLGFSDIQYF. In nucleotides, the CDR3 is TGTGCCAGCAGCCCACTGGGTTTTTCGGACATTCAGTACTTC.